The present entry profiles one TCR beta chain with its context. The V gene end was trimmed by 5 bases and the J gene end by 5 bases; junction bases not matched to a gene: 12. Germline-derived CDR1 and CDR2 are PRHDT and FYEKMQ (reference sequence). The CDR3 consists of 15 residues. TCRdb keeps only in-frame clones here, not all; method: immunoSEQ multiplex PCR. The table shows 350,000 to 400,000 clones, with approximately 86% occurring only once. The sample originates from a study of blood T cell repertoires in COVID-19. Seattle cases were enrolled at active infection and followed longitudinally. The source is an older woman with COVID-19, enrolled during active disease. The source material was peripheral blood. The rearrangement joins TRBV13 to TRBJ2-7; 7 positions match TRBD2. The DNA of the CDR3 is TGTGCCAGCAGCCGCCCAGCTCTAGCGGCCCACGAGCAGTACTTC. It translates to CASSRPALAAHEQYF.